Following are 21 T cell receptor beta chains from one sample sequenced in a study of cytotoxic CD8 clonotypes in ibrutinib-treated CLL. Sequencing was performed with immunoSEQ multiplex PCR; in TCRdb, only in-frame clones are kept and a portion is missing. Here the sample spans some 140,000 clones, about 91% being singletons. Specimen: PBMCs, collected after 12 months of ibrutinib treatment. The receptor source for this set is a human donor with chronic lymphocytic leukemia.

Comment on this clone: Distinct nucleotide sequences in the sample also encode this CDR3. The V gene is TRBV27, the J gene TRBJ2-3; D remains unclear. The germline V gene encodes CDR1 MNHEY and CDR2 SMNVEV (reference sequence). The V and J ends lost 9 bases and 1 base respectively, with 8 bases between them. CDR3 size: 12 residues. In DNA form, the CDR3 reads TGTGCCAGTTCGAGAGGCACAGATACGCAGTATTTT. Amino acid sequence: CASSRGTDTQYF.

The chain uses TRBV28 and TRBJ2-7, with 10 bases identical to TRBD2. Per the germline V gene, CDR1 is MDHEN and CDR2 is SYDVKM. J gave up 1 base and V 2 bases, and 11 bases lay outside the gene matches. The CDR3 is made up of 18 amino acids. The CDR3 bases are TGTGCCAGCAGTTTACCGACTAGCGGGTCTTTCCGGTCCTACGAGCAGTACTTC. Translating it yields CASSLPTSGSFRSYEQYF.

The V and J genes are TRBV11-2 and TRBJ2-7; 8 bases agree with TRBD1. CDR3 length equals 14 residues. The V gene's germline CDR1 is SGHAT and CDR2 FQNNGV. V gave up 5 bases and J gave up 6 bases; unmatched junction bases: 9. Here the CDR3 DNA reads TGTGCCAGCAGCCTAGGACAGGGTTCAGGCGAGCAGTACTTC. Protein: CASSLGQGSGEQYF.

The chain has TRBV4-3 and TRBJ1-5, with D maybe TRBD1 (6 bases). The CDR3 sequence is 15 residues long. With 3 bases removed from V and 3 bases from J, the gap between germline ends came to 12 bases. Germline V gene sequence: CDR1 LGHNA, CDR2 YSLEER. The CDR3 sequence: CASSHIQGPNQPQHF. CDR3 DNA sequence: TGCGCCAGCAGCCACATACAGGGACCCAATCAGCCCCAGCATTTT.

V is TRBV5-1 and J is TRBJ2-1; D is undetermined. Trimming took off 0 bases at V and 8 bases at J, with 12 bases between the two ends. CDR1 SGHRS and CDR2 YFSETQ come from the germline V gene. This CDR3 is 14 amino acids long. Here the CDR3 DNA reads TGCGCCAGCAGCTTGGAAATAGTTCGGGATGAGCAGTTCTTC. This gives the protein CASSLEIVRDEQFF.

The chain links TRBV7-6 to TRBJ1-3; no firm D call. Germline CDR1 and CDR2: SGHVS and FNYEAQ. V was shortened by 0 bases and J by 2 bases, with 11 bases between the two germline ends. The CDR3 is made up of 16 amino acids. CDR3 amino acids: CASSLASLATGNTIYF. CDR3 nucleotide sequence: TGTGCCAGCAGCTTAGCTTCTCTGGCAACTGGAAACACCATATATTTT.

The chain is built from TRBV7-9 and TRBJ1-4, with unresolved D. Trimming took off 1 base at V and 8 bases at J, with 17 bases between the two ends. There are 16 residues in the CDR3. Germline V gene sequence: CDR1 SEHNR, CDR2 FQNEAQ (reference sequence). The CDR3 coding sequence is TGTGCCAGCAGCTTAGATGGGCTCGGGTTCTGGGAAAAACTGTTTTTT. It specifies CASSLDGLGFWEKLFF. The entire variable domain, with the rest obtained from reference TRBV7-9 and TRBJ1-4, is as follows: DTGVSQNPRHKITKRGQNVTFRCDPISEHNRLYWYRQTLGQGPEFLTYFQNEAQLEKSRLLSDRFSAERPKGSFSTLEIQRTEQGDSAMYLCASSLDGLGFWEKLFFGSGTQLSVL.

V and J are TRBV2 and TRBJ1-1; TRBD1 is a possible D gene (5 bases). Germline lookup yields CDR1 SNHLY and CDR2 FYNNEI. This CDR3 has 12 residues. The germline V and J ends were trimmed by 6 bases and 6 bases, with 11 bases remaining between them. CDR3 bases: TGTGCCAGCAGGGAACAGGAGTCTGAAGCTTTCTTT. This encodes CASREQESEAFF.

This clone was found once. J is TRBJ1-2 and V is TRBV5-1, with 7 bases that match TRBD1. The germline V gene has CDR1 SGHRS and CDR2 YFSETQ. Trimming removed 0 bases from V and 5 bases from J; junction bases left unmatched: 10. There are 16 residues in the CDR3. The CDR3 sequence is CASSLVETGIRYGYTF. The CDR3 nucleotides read TGCGCCAGCAGCTTGGTGGAGACAGGGATCCGTTATGGCTACACCTTC.

CDR3 amino acids: CSVVRGNTDTQYF. CDR3 bases: TGCAGCGTTGTTAGGGGGAACACAGATACGCAGTATTTT. The chain carries TRBV29-1 and TRBJ2-3; D possibly corresponds to TRBD1 (6 bases). The CDR3 has 13 residues. Trimming took 4 bases from V and 2 from J, leaving 10 bases between them. Germline values: CDR1 SQVTM, CDR2 ANQGSEA.

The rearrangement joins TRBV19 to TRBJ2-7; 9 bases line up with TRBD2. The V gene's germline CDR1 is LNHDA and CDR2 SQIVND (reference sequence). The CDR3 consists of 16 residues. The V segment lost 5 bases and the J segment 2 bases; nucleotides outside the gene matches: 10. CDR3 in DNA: TGTGCCAGTAGTGTCTCCGGGGTAGCGGGAGCCTACGAGCAGTACTTC. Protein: CASSVSGVAGAYEQYF.

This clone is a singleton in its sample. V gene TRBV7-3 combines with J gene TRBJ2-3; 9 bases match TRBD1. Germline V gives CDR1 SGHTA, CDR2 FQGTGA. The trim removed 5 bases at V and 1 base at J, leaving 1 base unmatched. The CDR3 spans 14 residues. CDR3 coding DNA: TGTGCCAGCAGCAGGGACAGGGGCACAGATACGCAGTATTTT. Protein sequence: CASSRDRGTDTQYF.

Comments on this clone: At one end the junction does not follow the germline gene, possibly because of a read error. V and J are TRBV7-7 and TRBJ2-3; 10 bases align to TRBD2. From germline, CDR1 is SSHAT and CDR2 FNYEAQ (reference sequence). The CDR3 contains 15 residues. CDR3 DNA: TGTGCTAGCAGCCTCGGGACTAGCGGCACAGATACGCAGTATTTT. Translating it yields CASSLGTSGTDTQYF.

CDR3 in DNA: TGTGCCAGCAGCCGGTCGACTAGCGGGGAGGGAACAGATACGCAGTATTTT. This codes for CASSRSTSGEGTDTQYF. The chain has TRBV7-8 and TRBJ2-3; 11 nucleotides agree with TRBD2. Looked up from germline, CDR1 is SGHVS and CDR2 is FQNEAQ. V shed 5 bases and J 3 bases; nucleotides not matched to a gene: 10. This CDR3 comprises 17 residues.

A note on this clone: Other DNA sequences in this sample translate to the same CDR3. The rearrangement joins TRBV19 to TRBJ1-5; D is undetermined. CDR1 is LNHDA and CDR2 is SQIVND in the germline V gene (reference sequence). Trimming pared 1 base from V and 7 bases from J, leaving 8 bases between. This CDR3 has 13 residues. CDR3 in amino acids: CASSIAVNQPQHF. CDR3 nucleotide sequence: TGTGCCAGTAGTATAGCAGTTAACCAGCCCCAGCATTTT. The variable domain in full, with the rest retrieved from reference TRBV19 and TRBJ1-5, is DGGITQSPKYLFRKEGQNVTLSCEQNLNHDAMYWYRQDPGQGLRLIYYSQIVNDFQKGDIAEGYSVSREKKESFPLTVTSAQKNPTAFYLCASSIAVNQPQHFGDGTRLSIL.

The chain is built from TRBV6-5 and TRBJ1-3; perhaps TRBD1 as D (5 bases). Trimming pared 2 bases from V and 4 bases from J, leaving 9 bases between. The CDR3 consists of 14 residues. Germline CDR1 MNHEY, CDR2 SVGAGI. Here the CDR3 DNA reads TGTGCCAGCAGTTACGGGGCGCCAGGAAACACCATATATTTT. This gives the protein CASSYGAPGNTIYF.

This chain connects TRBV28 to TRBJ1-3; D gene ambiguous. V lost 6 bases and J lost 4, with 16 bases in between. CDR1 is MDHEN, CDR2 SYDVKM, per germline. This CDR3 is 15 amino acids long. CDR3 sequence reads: CASSSTPPQGNTIYF. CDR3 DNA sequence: TGTGCCAGCAGCTCGACCCCCCCTCAAGGAAACACCATATATTTT.

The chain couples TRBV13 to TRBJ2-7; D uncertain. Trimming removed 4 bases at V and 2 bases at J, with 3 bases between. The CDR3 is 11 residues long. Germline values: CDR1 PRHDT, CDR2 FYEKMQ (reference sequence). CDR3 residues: CASSSAYEQYF. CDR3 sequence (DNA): TGTGCCAGCAGCTCCGCCTACGAGCAGTACTTC.

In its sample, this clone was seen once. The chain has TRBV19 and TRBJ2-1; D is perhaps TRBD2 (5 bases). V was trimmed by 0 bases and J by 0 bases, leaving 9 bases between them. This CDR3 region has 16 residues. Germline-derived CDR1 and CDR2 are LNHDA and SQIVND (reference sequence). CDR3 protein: CASSIDGTSSYNEQFF. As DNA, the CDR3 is TGTGCCAGTAGTATAGATGGCACTAGCTCCTACAATGAGCAGTTCTTC.

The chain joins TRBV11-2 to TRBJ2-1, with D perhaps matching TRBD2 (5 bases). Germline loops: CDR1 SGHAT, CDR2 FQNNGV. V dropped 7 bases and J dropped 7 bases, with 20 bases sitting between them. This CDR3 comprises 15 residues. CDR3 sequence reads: CASTDRDSLRNEQFF. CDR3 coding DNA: TGTGCCAGCACCGACCGGGATTCCCTTAGGAATGAGCAGTTCTTC.

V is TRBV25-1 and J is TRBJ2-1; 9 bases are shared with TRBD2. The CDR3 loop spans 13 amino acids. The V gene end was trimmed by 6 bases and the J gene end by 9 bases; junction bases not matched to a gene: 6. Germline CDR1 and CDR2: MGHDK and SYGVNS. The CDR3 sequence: CASRSSGIGEQFF. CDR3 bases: TGTGCCAGCAGGTCTAGCGGGATTGGTGAGCAGTTCTTC.